This TCR beta chain was retrieved from a study of beta chain features in type 1 diabetes. Study-wide findings and caveats: It was among patients, rather than healthy donors, that naive, central memory and Treg TCRB repertoires appeared more similar. In every one of the four CD4+ subsets, TCRB CDR3s were moderately but significantly shorter in Type 1 diabetes patients. Over-representation of high TCR-expressing cells was a possible consequence of cDNA sequencing.

Note on this clone: The antigen is undetermined. Other DNA sequences in the same sample also yield this CDR3.

The germline CDR1 and CDR2 sequences are SNHLY and FYNNEI. V was trimmed by 7 bases and J by 5 bases, leaving 5 bases between them. The CDR3 runs 10 residues. Investigators reverse transcribed all isolated RNA, so they sequenced expressed TCRB transcripts. About 3.57 million reads, on average, came from each naive, central memory and regulatory T cell sample. Clones were sequenced by immunoSEQ multiplex PCR, and TCRdb holds only the in-frame ones, with some missing. Altogether about 470,000 clones are present, roughly 30% being singletons, with the ten largest covering roughly 0.066%. The rearrangement joins TRBV2 to TRBJ1-2, with D uncertain. The origin of this receptor is a man aged 18 to 30 in good health. The sequenced material came from naive CD4+ T cells from blood. As DNA, the CDR3 is TGTGCCAGCACTTCATATGGCTACACCTTC. It is translated as CASTSYGYTF.